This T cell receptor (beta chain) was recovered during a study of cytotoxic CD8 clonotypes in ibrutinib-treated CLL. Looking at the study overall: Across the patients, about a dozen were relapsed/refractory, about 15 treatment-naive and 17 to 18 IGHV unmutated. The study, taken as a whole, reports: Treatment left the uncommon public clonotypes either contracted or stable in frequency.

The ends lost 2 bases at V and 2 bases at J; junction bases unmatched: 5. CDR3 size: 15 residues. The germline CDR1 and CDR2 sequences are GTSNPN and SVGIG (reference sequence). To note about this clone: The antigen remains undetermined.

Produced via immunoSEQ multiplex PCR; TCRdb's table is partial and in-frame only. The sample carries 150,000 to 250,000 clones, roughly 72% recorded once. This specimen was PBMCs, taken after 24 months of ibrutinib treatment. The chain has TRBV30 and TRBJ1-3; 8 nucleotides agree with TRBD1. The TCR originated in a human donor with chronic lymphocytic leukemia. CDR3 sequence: CAWSSLQGAGNTIYF. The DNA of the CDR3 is TGTGCCTGGAGTTCTCTACAGGGGGCTGGAAACACCATATATTTT.